This T cell receptor beta chain came from a study of blood T cell repertoires in COVID-19. The CDR3 spans 15 residues. Germline lookup yields CDR1 MNHEY and CDR2 SMNVEV (reference sequence). V lost 5 bases, J lost 3 bases, and 8 bases stayed unmatched. Clones were read by immunoSEQ multiplex PCR, and TCRdb kept only the in-frame ones, dropping some. The table lists over 85,000 clones, around 68% of them singletons. This clonotype was sampled from a woman in her fifties or sixties with acute or convalescent COVID-19. Sequenced: peripheral blood. The chain combines TRBV27 with TRBJ2-3; 7 bases match TRBD1. The CDR3 here is CASSAPSTGTDTQYF. The CDR3 region has the DNA TGTGCCAGCAGTGCCCCTTCGACAGGGACAGATACGCAGTATTTT.